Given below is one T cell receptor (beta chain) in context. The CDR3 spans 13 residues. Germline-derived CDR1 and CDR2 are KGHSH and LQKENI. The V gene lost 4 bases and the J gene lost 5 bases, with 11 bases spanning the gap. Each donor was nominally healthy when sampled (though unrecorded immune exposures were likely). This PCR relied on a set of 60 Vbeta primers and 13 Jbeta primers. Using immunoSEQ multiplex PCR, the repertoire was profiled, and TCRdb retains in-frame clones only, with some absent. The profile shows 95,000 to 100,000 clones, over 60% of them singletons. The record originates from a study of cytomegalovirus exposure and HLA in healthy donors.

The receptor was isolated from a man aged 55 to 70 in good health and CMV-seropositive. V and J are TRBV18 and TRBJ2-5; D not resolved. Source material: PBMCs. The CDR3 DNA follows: TGTGCCAGCTCACTCCTACCACCGGAGACCCAGTACTTC. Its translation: CASSLLPPETQYF.